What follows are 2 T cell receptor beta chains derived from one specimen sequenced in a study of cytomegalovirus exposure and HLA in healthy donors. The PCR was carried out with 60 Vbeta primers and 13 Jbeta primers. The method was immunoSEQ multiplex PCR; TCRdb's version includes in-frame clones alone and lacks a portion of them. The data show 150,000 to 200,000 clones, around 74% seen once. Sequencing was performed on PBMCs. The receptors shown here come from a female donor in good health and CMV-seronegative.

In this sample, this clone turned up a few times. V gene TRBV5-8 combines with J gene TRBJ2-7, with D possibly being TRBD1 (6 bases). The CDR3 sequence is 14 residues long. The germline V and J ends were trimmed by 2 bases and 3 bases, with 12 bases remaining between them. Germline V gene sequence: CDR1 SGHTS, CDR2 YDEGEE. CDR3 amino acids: CASSLLGRGYEQYF. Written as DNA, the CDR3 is TGTGCCAGCAGCTTACTGGGCAGGGGCTACGAGCAGTACTTC.

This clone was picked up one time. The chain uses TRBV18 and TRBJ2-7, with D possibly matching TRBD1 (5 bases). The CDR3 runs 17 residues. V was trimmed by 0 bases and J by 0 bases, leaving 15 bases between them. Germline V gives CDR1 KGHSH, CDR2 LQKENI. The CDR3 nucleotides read TGTGCCAGCTCACCACCGGGGTTAGGGGTTAGCTCCTACGAGCAGTACTTC. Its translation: CASSPPGLGVSSYEQYF. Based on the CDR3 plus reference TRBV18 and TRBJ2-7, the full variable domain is NAGVMQNPRHLVRRRGQEARLRCSPMKGHSHVYWYRQLPEEGLKFMVYLQKENIIDESGMPKERFSAEFPKEGPSILRIQQVVRGDSAAYFCASSPPGLGVSSYEQYFGPGTRLTVT.